The 11 T cell receptor beta chains below all came from one sample that was sequenced in a study of blood T cell repertoires in COVID-19. The method was immunoSEQ multiplex PCR; TCRdb's version includes in-frame clones alone and lacks a portion of them. The top ten hold roughly 12% of the sample, which has more than 150,000 clones, more than 80% seen once. Sequencing input: peripheral blood. The source of these receptors is an elderly woman with COVID-19, enrolled during active disease.

The V and J genes are TRBV27 and TRBJ1-1; TRBD1 matches 10 bases. This CDR3 has 15 residues. Germline lookup yields CDR1 MNHEY and CDR2 SMNVEV (reference sequence). With 8 bases clipped from V and 6 bases from J, the junction kept 12 bases outside the gene matches. The CDR3 is CASLRDRGLGAEAFF. DNA of the CDR3: TGTGCCAGCCTCCGGGACAGGGGCCTCGGGGCTGAAGCTTTCTTT.

This chain connects TRBV20-1 to TRBJ1-1; 8 bases map to TRBD1. The CDR3 length is 15 residues. The germline CDR1 and CDR2 sequences are DFQATT and SNEGSKA (reference sequence). V shed 3 bases, J shed 2 bases, and the junction held 8 bases outside the gene matches. DNA of the CDR3: TGCAGTGCTAGTGCCTACAGGGGGATAAACACTGAAGCTTTCTTT. Amino acid sequence: CSASAYRGINTEAFF.

This chain joins TRBV24-1 and TRBJ2-3; 10 positions match TRBD2. V lost 1 base, J lost 1 base, and 1 base stayed unmatched. Germline V gene data show CDR1 as KGHDR and CDR2 as SFDVKD. This CDR3 region has 16 residues. CDR3 sequence: CATSDFTSGGTDTQYF. In DNA form, the CDR3 reads TGTGCCACCAGTGATTTTACTAGCGGGGGCACAGATACGCAGTATTTT.

This clone has only one observation. The chain uses TRBV7-2 and TRBJ1-2, with D possibly matching TRBD1 (5 bases). Per the germline V gene, CDR1 is SGHTA and CDR2 is FQGNSA. With 1 base removed from V and 6 bases from J, the gap between germline ends came to 9 bases. The CDR3 is made up of 13 amino acids. The CDR3 nucleotides are TGTGCCAGCAGCTTAGACAGGAATAATGGCTACACCTTC. Translation: CASSLDRNNGYTF.

CDR3: CASSTGLNTGELFF. CDR3 bases: TGTGCCAGCTCCACGGGACTTAACACCGGGGAGCTGTTTTTT. V is TRBV18 and J is TRBJ2-2, with D possibly matching TRBD2 (6 bases). Trimming removed 6 bases from V and 2 bases from J, with 10 bases in between. The CDR3 sequence is 14 residues long. Germline assignment: CDR1 KGHSH and CDR2 LQKENI. Variable domain in full (rest from reference TRBV18 and TRBJ2-2): NAGVMQNPRHLVRRRGQEARLRCSPMKGHSHVYWYRQLPEEGLKFMVYLQKENIIDESGMPKERFSAEFPKEGPSILRIQQVVRGDSAAYFCASSTGLNTGELFFGEGSRLTVL.

This clone was recorded once. CDR3: CASSQARDSPLHF. CDR3 coding DNA: TGTGCCAGCAGCCAAGCGCGGGATTCACCCCTCCACTTT. The V and J genes are TRBV3-1 (or the pseudogene TRBV3-2) and TRBJ1-6; no clear D gene. The CDR3 runs 13 residues. Trimming removed 1 base at V and 8 bases at J, with 6 bases between. The germline gives CDR1 LGHDT, CDR2 YNNKEL (reference sequence).

The chain is built from TRBV29-1 and TRBJ2-7; no clear D gene. Germline V lookup: CDR1 SQVTM, CDR2 ANQGSEA. Trimming took 0 bases from V and 2 from J, leaving 11 bases between them. This CDR3 has 14 residues. The CDR3 protein is CSVEDVRFPYEQYF. CDR3 sequence (DNA): TGCAGCGTTGAAGATGTGCGGTTTCCCTACGAGCAGTACTTC.

The rearrangement links TRBV28 to TRBJ1-5, with D perhaps TRBD1 (5 bases). CDR1 and CDR2 from the germline V gene are MDHEN and SYDVKM. The CDR3 runs 14 residues. The V end was cut by 6 bases, the J end by 3 bases, with 12 bases between. CDR3 sequence: CASSQGGDNQPQHF. In DNA, the CDR3 is TGTGCCAGCAGCCAGGGTGGGGACAATCAGCCCCAGCATTTT. Drawing the rest from reference TRBV28 and TRBJ1-5, the complete variable domain is DVKVTQSSRYLVKRTGEKVFLECVQDMDHENMFWYRQDPGLGLRLIYFSYDVKMKEKGDIPEGYSVSREKKERFSLILESASTNQTSMYLCASSQGGDNQPQHFGDGTRLSIL.

The chain joins TRBV11-3 to TRBJ2-5, with D possibly TRBD1 on 6 matching bases. Germline V gives CDR1 SGHNT, CDR2 YENEEA. CDR3 length: 15 amino acids. V was pared by 4 bases and J by 0 bases, with 12 bases between. For the CDR3, the DNA is TGTGCCAGCAGCTCCTACCGGGACAACCAAGAGACCCAGTACTTC. Its protein product is CASSSYRDNQETQYF.

V and J are TRBV18 and TRBJ2-1; 12 bases match TRBD1. The ends lost 6 bases at V and 7 bases at J; junction bases unmatched: 7. Germline V gene lookup returns CDR1 KGHSH and CDR2 LQKENI. This CDR3 has 15 amino acids. DNA of the CDR3: TGTGCCAGCTCGACGGGACAGGGGGCCCAGAATGAGCAGTTCTTC. Amino acids: CASSTGQGAQNEQFF.

The chain carries TRBV7-6 and TRBJ2-5; D not resolved. CDR1 and CDR2 from the germline V gene are SGHVS and FNYEAQ. Deletions cut 5 bases from V and 1 base from J, with 5 bases between. This CDR3 is built from 12 residues. The CDR3 here is CASSPSQETQYF. DNA for the CDR3: TGTGCCAGCAGCCCCAGCCAAGAGACCCAGTACTTC.